These 5 T cell receptor beta chains were all obtained from the same sample, sequenced in a study of cytomegalovirus exposure and HLA in healthy donors. Both 60 Vbeta primers and 13 Jbeta primers went into the PCR. TCRdb's copy holds only in-frame clones and misses some; the assay was immunoSEQ multiplex PCR. Of 150,000 to 200,000 clones listed, 80% to 85% were seen once; the top ten hold around 2.1%. The specimen was PBMCs. These receptors came from a woman aged 18 to 35 in good health and CMV-seropositive.

This chain uses TRBV12-5 with TRBJ1-6; 7 nucleotides match TRBD1. Germline CDR1 reads LGHNT; CDR2 reads FRNRAP. After removal of 6 bases from V and 9 bases from J, the junction contained 2 bases not matched to a gene. The CDR3 length is 12 residues. CDR3 DNA: TGTGCTAGTGGACAGGGGCTTTCACCCCTCCACTTT. Translated, it gives CASGQGLSPLHF.

The chain joins TRBV5-1 to TRBJ2-3, with TRBD2 as a possible D gene (5 bases). Germline CDR1 and CDR2: SGHRS and YFSETQ. CDR3 length: 13 residues. Trimming stripped 5 bases from V and 0 bases from J, with 7 bases between. CDR3 amino acids: CASSWTSTDTQYF. CDR3 DNA sequence: TGCGCCAGCAGTTGGACTAGCACAGATACGCAGTATTTT.

This chain uses TRBV6-4 with TRBJ2-3; perhaps TRBD2 as D (6 bases). V was trimmed by 0 bases and J by 4 bases, leaving 14 bases between them. Germline V gene lookup returns CDR1 MRHNA and CDR2 SNTAGT. CDR3 length equals 16 residues. CDR3 sequence reads: CASSDSISGGADTQYF. Here the CDR3 DNA reads TGTGCCAGCAGTGACTCGATCTCGGGCGGGGCAGATACGCAGTATTTT.

This clone has more than one count but fewer than ten. The rearrangement uses TRBV5-5 and TRBJ2-5, with D possibly matching TRBD1 (6 bases). CDR1 is SGHKS and CDR2 is YYEKEE in the germline V gene (reference sequence). This CDR3 has 16 amino acids. V dropped 0 bases and J dropped 5 bases, with 17 bases sitting between them. As DNA, the CDR3 is TGTGCCAGCAGCTTGGGGGGTGGTGGGGGCGCGGAGACCCAGTACTTC. This codes for CASSLGGGGGAETQYF.

The V gene is TRBV11-3, the J gene TRBJ1-1; perhaps TRBD1 as D (5 bases). CDR1 and CDR2 from the germline V gene are SGHNT and YENEEA. V dropped 9 bases and J dropped 5 bases, with 16 bases sitting between them. The CDR3 has 13 amino acids. In DNA form, the CDR3 reads TGTGCCAGTGCCAGGGCGATTGGAACTGAAGCTTTCTTT. Translation: CASARAIGTEAFF. Variable domain in full (rest from reference TRBV11-3 and TRBJ1-1): EAGVVQSPRYKIIEKKQPVAFWCNPISGHNTLYWYLQNLGQGPELLIRYENEEAVDDSQLPKDRFSAERLKGVDSTLKIQPAELGDSAVYLCASARAIGTEAFFGQGTRLTVV.